This T cell receptor (beta chain) was obtained from a study of human T cells and chemical hapten exposure. Looking at the study overall: Upper-back patches of 0.01% DPC were read at 6 days. Study observations and caveats: Sensitizing with DPC caused no change in TCRs above 1 in 1000 frequency. The donors suffered from alopecia, so their immune response may not match that of healthy people.

It was the library that attached unique molecular identifiers to individual cDNA molecules. TCRdb re-called the RACE reads with MiXCR, one entry per CDR3 protein. The data contain around 56,000 distinct CDR3 sequences, 9.5% to 10% of them singletons. For this clonotype: Its antigen is unidentified.

Documented time point: pre-sensitization, week 0. The treatment was: therapeutic diphenylcyclopropenone sensitization with weekly scalp DPC. Germline loops: CDR1 MDHEN, CDR2 SYDVKM. The CDR3 has 14 amino acids. V was pared by 9 bases and J by 6 bases, with 18 bases between. This sequence originates from a man aged 35 to 55 with alopecia areata. Some clones in this sample may be carry-over from other donors' samples. V usage is TRBV28 and J usage is TRBJ2-1; perhaps TRBD2 as D (5 bases). The specimen was whole blood, collected in connection with sensitization to the hapten diphenylcyclopropenone (DPC). The CDR3 nucleotides are TGTGCCAGTCGTGGGTCCGGGAACGGCAATGAGCAGTTCTTC. Translation: CASRGSGNGNEQFF.